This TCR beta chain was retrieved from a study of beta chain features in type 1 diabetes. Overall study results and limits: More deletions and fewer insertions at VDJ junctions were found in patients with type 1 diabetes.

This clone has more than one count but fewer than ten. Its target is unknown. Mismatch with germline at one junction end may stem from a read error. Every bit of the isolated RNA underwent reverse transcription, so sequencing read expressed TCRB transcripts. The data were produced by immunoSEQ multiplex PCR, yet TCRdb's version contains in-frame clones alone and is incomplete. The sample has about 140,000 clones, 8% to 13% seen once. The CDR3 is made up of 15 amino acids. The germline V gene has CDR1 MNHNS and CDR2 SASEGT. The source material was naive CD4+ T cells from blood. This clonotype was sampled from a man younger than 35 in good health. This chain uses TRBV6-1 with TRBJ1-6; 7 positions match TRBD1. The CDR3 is CASREVTGFFSPLHF. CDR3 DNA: TGTGCCAGCAGGGAAGTGACAGGGTTTTTTTCACCCCTCCACTTT.